This TCR beta chain was recorded in a study of CD8 T cells in Susac syndrome. With random hexamers, roughly 0.45 to 1 ug RNA was reverse transcribed. By means of immunoSEQ multiplex PCR, TCR beta CDR3 spanning 54 Vbeta and 13 Jbeta underwent amplification. TCRdb passed the immunoSEQ multiplex PCR reads through MiXCR, listing each CDR3 protein once. Of approximately 280,000 distinct CDR3 sequences listed, roughly 81% are singletons. This clonotype was found once. The CDR3 totals 14 residues. CDR1 and CDR2 (germline): ENHRY, SYGVKD. V shed 10 bases, J shed 4 bases, and the junction held 9 bases outside the gene matches. CD8+ and CD4+ T cells taken from blood had their TCR beta sequenced.

This clonotype originated in a human donor with multiple sclerosis. Sequenced input: CD8+ T cells from PBMCs. V is TRBV10-3 and J is TRBJ2-1, with TRBD2 identical over 8 bases. The CDR3 DNA reads as TGTGCCACCGTTAGCGGGGCTACGTACAATGAGCAGTTCTTC. Encoded protein: CATVSGATYNEQFF.